Included here is one T cell receptor beta chain sequence, with context. This CDR3 is 16 amino acids long. Per germline, CDR1 MGHRA and CDR2 YSYEKL. V lost 0 bases to trimming and J lost 4 bases, with 13 bases between them. Then a second PCR, running about 6 to 11 cycles, was carried out with a sample-barcoded 5' primer and a J-beta primer mix. TCRdb reprocessed the 5' RACE reads with MiXCR, giving one entry per CDR3 protein. The table has approximately 1.5 million distinct CDR3 sequences, 34% seen once. This specimen belongs to a study of blood T cells in healthy people across ages. Material for sequencing was blood. This sequence was found in a woman aged 25 to 45 in good health. The gene calls are TRBV4-1 and TRBJ1-3; D is unclear. The CDR3 is CASSQEVGLKGNTIYF. For the CDR3, the DNA is TGCGCCAGCAGCCAAGAGGTGGGCTTAAAAGGAAACACCATATATTTT.